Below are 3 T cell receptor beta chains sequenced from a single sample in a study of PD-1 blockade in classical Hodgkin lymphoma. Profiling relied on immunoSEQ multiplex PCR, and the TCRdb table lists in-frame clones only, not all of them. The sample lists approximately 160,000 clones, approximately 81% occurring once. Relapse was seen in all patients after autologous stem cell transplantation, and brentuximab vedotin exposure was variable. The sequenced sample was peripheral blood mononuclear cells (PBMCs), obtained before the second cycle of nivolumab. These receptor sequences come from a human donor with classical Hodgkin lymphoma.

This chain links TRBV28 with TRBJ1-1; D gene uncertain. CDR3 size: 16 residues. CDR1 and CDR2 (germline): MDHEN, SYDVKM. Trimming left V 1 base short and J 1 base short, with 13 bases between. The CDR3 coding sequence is TGTGCCAGCAGTTTATCCCCAGGCTCGGGGAACACTGAAGCTTTCTTT. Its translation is CASSLSPGSGNTEAFF.

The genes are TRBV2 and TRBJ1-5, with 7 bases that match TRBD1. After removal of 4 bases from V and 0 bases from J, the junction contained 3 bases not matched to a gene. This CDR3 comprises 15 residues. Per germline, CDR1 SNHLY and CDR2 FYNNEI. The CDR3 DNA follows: TGTGCCAGCAGTGCGGGACAGCATAGCAATCAGCCCCAGCATTTT. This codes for CASSAGQHSNQPQHF.

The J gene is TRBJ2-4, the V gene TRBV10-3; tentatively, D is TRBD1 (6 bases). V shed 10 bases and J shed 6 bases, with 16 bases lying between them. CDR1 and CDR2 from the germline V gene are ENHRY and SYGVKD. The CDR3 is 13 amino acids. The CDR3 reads CASSDGGANIQYF. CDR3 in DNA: TGTGCCAGCTCTGATGGGGGCGCAAACATTCAGTACTTC.